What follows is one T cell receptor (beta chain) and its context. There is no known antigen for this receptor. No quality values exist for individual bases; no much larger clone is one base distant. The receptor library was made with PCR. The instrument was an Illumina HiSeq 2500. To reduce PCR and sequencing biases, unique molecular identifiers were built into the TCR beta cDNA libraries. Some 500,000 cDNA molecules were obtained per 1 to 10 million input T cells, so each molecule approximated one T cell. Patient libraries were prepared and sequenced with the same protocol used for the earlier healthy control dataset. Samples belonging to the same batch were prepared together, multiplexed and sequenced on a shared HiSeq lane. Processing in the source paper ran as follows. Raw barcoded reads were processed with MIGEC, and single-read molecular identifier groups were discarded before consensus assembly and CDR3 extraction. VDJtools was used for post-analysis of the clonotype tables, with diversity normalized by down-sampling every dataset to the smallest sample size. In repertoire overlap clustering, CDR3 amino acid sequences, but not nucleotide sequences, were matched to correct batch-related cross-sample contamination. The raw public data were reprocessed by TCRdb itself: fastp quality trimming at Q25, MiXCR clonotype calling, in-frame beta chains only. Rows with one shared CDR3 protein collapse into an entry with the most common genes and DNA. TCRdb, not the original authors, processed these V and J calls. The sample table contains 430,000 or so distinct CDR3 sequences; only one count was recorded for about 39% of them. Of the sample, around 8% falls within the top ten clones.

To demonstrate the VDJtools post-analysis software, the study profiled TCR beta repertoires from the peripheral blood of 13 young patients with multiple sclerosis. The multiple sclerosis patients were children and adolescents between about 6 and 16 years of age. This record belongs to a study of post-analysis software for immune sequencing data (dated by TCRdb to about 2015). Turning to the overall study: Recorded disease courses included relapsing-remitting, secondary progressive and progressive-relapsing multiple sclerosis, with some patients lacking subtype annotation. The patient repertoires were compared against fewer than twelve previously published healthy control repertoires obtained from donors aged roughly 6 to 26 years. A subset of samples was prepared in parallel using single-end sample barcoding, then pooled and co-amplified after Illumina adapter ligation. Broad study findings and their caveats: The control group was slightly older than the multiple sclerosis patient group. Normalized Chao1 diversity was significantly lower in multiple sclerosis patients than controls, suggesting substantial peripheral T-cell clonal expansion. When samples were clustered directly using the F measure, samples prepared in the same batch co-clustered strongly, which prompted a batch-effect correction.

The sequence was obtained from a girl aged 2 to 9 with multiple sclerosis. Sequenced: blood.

The CDR3 region reads CTSRGQGLYEQYF. The DNA sequence reads TGCACCAGCAGAGGACAGGGTTTATACGAGCAGTACTTC. The sequence is built from TRBV1 and TRBJ2-7; the table calls TRBD1, which could not be checked here. TRBV1 is tagged as a pseudogene. From the cysteine through the phenylalanine, the CDR3 covers 13 amino acids. The only DNA kept is the CDR3, 39 bases in frame from the first base.